This TCR beta chain was identified in a study of blood T cell repertoires in COVID-19. Study information: The United States, Italy and Spain were the sources of the acute and convalescent COVID-19 samples. The cDNA or gDNA used as material had been derived from T cells, B-cell-depleted T cells, or PBMCs.

The authors' processing: It was from reference gene primer amplification that nucleated cell counts were estimated. Measured with immunoSEQ multiplex PCR; TCRdb has only the in-frame clones, and not every one. From that table come the V and J calls and clone size; the DNA was used to work out D and trimming. This sample has under 200,000 clones, with about 90% found just once. Germline V gene sequence: CDR1 SGHTA, CDR2 FQGNSA. The CDR3 contains 16 residues. Trimming pared 4 bases from V and 0 bases from J, leaving 14 bases between. This receptor was taken from a woman in her sixties or seventies with acute or convalescent COVID-19. Sequencing used peripheral blood. This rearrangement joins TRBV7-2 to TRBJ2-3, with D maybe TRBD2 (6 bases). The CDR3 reads CASSSGTHPSTDTQYF. DNA of the CDR3: TGTGCCAGCAGCTCGGGGACTCATCCTAGCACAGATACGCAGTATTTT.